This T cell receptor beta chain was sequenced in a study of vaccination effects on CD4 cells after COVID-19. Study findings and constraints: Both infection-induced and vaccine-induced clones contracted markedly at late post-vaccination timepoints.

In germline, CDR1 is MDHEN, CDR2 SYDVKM. This CDR3 is built from 13 residues. Trimming took 7 bases from V and 9 from J, leaving 18 bases between them. Only in-frame clones appear in the TCRdb table, and some are missing; sequencing was by immunoSEQ multiplex PCR. In the table there are tens of thousands of clones, under 75% of which are singletons. Viral peptide pools were used in the ViraFEST assay to expand antigen-specific CD4+ T cells, and sequencing came afterward. Around day 10 of culture, CD4+ T cells were separated out. Nucleocapsid antibody tests were negative, and the vaccine recipients had no prior SARS-CoV-2 infection. This clone came up many times. The antigen remains unidentified.

Material: CD4+ T cells from PBMCs cultured with SARS-CoV-2 spike peptides, obtained before COVID-19 vaccination. The chain links TRBV28 to TRBJ1-1; D perhaps matches TRBD1 (5 bases). The sequence was obtained from a human donor who received a COVID-19 vaccine. The CDR3 region has the DNA TGTGCCAGCATCCCTCCAGGGACGATTAAAGCTTTCTTT. Its protein product is CASIPPGTIKAFF.